Given below is one T cell receptor (beta chain) in context. This sample was included in a study of early T cells in non-severe SARS-CoV-2 infection. TCRdb ran MiXCR on the 5' RACE reads and lists one entry per CDR3 protein. The sample yields around 58,000 distinct CDR3 sequences, about 7.6% seen once. V was trimmed by 5 bases and J by 3 bases, leaving 14 bases between them. The CDR3 extends over 15 amino acids. CDR1 is SGHAT and CDR2 is FQNNGV in the germline V gene. The sequencing used whole blood, collected at baseline. This sequence originates from an adult who was a healthcare worker with PCR-confirmed SARS-CoV-2 infection or an uninfected control (not recorded which). The chain joins TRBV11-2 to TRBJ2-1, with TRBD2 as a possible D gene (6 bases). CDR3: CASSEGEAYYNEQFF. The CDR3 DNA follows: TGTGCCAGCAGCGAAGGGGAGGCCTACTACAATGAGCAGTTCTTC. The full variable domain, completed using reference TRBV11-2 and TRBJ2-1, is EAGVAQSPRYKIIEKRQSVAFWCNPISGHATLYWYQQILGQGPKLLIQFQNNGVVDDSQLPKDRFSAERLKGVDSTLKIQPAKLEDSAVYLCASSEGEAYYNEQFFGPGTRLTVL.